Listed below are T cell receptor beta chains from one sample, sequenced in a study of cytomegalovirus exposure and HLA in healthy donors. The repertoire was sequenced with immunoSEQ multiplex PCR; TCRdb's copy has only in-frame clones and lacks some. The sample carries some 150,000 clones, 70% to 90% recorded once. The sequencing input was PBMCs. The receptors were gathered from a man aged 35 to 55 in good health and CMV-seronegative. Both conserved end residues are part of each CDR3. A D gene is named only where the DNA matches it firmly. A row's size may be missing; if present it is once, few, many or a size class.

TRBV7-2	.	TRBJ1-3	TRBD1	TGTGCCAGCAGCTTAGAAAGGGGGCTCGGAAACACCATATATTTT	CASSLERGLGNTIYF
TRBV2	.	TRBJ1-1	.	TGTGCCAGCAGTGAGGTCCGGGAGAGCACTGAAGCTTTCTTT	CASSEVRESTEAFF
TRBV5-5	.	TRBJ1-2	.	TGTGCCAGCAGCACCGGAGGGGGGGCGACCTACTATGGCTACACCTTC	CASSTGGGATYYGYTF
TRBV6-5	.	TRBJ2-5	.	TGTGCCACCGAGGGTCCAGAGGAGACCCAGTACTTC	CATEGPEETQYF
TRBV18	.	TRBJ1-3	.	TGTGCCAGCTCACCACGGTCCGAACTCTCTGGAAACACCATATATTTT	CASSPRSELSGNTIYF
TRBV19	.	TRBJ2-1	TRBD2	TGTGCCAGTAGTCTGAAACTAGCGGGAGGTTTCGACAATGAGCAGTTCTTC	CASSLKLAGGFDNEQFF
TRBV6-4	.	TRBJ2-7	TRBD2	TGTGCCAGCAGTGAAGGTGGGAGGGTAGCTTACGAGCAGTACTTC	CASSEGGRVAYEQYF
TRBV7-2	.	TRBJ1-2	TRBD1	TGTGCCAGCAGCCCTGGCACAGGGGGGGACTATGGCTACACCTTC	CASSPGTGGDYGYTF
TRBV28	.	TRBJ2-3	.	TGTGCCAGCAGCCAGGGGGGTAGCACAGATACACAGTATTTT	CASSQGGSTDTQYF
TRBV9	once	TRBJ2-3	TRBD1	TGTGCCAGCAGCTGGCGGGACAGGTCGTCCACAGATACGCAGTATTTT	CASSWRDRSSTDTQYF
TRBV2	.	TRBJ2-7	TRBD2	TGTGCCAGCAGTGGACCTGGGGTAGCGGGGTCCTACGAGCAGTACTTC	CASSGPGVAGSYEQYF
TRBV14	.	TRBJ2-1	.	TGTGCCAGCAGCCAAGTATACATCTATGAGCAGTTCTTC	CASSQVYIYEQFF
TRBV25-1	.	TRBJ2-3	TRBD1	TGTGCCAGCAGTGAATGGACAGGGGTAGATACGCAGTATTTT	CASSEWTGVDTQYF
TRBV9	.	TRBJ2-1	.	TGTGCCAGCAGCCCCACTCATACGGGGGTCAACAATGAGCAGTTCTTC	CASSPTHTGVNNEQFF
TRBV9	.	TRBJ1-1	TRBD1	TGTGCCAGCAGCCGGGACAGCCCGCTTGAAGCTTTCTTT	CASSRDSPLEAFF
TRBV5-1	.	TRBJ2-3	TRBD2	TGCGCCAGCAGCAGCCTGACTAGCGGGAGAGCGGGAGATACGCAGTATTTT	CASSSLTSGRAGDTQYF
TRBV7-9	once	TRBJ1-3	.	TGTGCCAGCAGTATACCGGGACAAGGCGCTTTCTCTGGAAACACCATATATTTT	CASSIPGQGAFSGNTIYF
TRBV7-6	few	TRBJ2-6	TRBD1	TGTGCCAGCAGCTTATACCCCCGGACAGGGTTAGCTGGGGCCAACGTCCTGACTTTC	CASSLYPRTGLAGANVLTF
TRBV30	.	TRBJ2-7	TRBD2	TGTGCCTGGAGGGACACTCCGGGACTAGCTTACGAGCAGTACTTC	CAWRDTPGLAYEQYF
TRBV7-9	once	TRBJ2-1	.	TGTGCCAGCAGCTCCACAACGGTACTAAACGGTGAGCAGTTCTTC	CASSSTTVLNGEQFF
TRBV12-5	.	TRBJ1-4	TRBD1	TGTGCTAGTAGCTTACAGACAGGGGGTAATGAAAAACTGTTTTTT	CASSLQTGGNEKLFF
TRBV7-9	.	TRBJ2-7	.	TGTGCCAGCAGCGCGGACAGCTACTACGAGCAGTACTTC	CASSADSYYEQYF
TRBV30	.	TRBJ1-3	.	TGTGCCTGGGCCCCAGGACACTCTGGAAACACCATATATTTT	CAWAPGHSGNTIYF
TRBV18	few	TRBJ2-1	.	TGTGCCAGCTCACCACCGAGGTCCGCGAAATCCAATGAGCAGTTCTTC	CASSPPRSAKSNEQFF
TRBV7-2	.	TRBJ2-7	TRBD2	TGTGCCAGCAGCTTAGGGGGGGGGTTCCGCTCCTACGAGCAGTACTTC	CASSLGGGFRSYEQYF
TRBV9	.	TRBJ1-5	.	TGTGCCAGCAGCGCACAACAGGGTCGCGATCAGCCCCAGCATTTT	CASSAQQGRDQPQHF
TRBV4-3	few	TRBJ2-3	.	TGCGCCAGCAGCCAAGAGGGGCCGCCCGGCGGTACGCAGTATTTT	CASSQEGPPGGTQYF
TRBV18	.	TRBJ1-1	.	TGTGCCAGCTCACTTGGTACCCTCGGGAACACTGAAGCTTTCTTT	CASSLGTLGNTEAFF
TRBV19	.	TRBJ2-7	.	TGTGCCAGTAGTCCCCGGACAGCCTCCTACGAGCAGTACTTC	CASSPRTASYEQYF
TRBV7-8	.	TRBJ2-1	.	TGTGCCAGCAGCTCCGGGGGAACCTACAATGAGCAGTTCTTC	CASSSGGTYNEQFF
TRBV5-1	.	TRBJ1-5	.	TGCGCCAGCAGCTTGGAGACAAATCAGCCCCAGCATTTT	CASSLETNQPQHF
TRBV7-9	.	TRBJ2-3	.	TGTGCCAGCAGCCGGCCTTGGAGCGTGGGCACAGATACGCAGTATTTT	CASSRPWSVGTDTQYF
TRBV6-1	few	TRBJ1-5	TRBD1	TGTGCCAGCAGTGAACTGGGACAGGGGGCGAATCAGCCCCAGCATTTT	CASSELGQGANQPQHF
TRBV28	.	TRBJ1-5	.	TGTGCCAGCAGCCTCAGGACAGCATATCAGCCCCAGCATTTT	CASSLRTAYQPQHF
TRBV4-3	.	TRBJ2-1	.	TGCGCCAGCAGCCAAGGTCAGGGCGCGTCCTACAATGAGCAGTTCTTC	CASSQGQGASYNEQFF
TRBV4-1	.	TRBJ1-5	TRBD1	TGCGCCAGCAGCCAAGCAGGACAGGGAAGCAATCAGCCCCAGCATTTT	CASSQAGQGSNQPQHF
TRBV5-1	.	TRBJ1-4	.	TGCGCCAGCAGCTCGGGGATGGCTGGGGGGGTAAGTGAAAAACTGTTTTTT	CASSSGMAGGVSEKLFF
TRBV7-3	.	TRBJ1-2	TRBD1	TGTGCCAGCAGCTTGACAGGGGGGACATATGGCTACACCTTC	CASSLTGGTYGYTF
TRBV6-1	.	TRBJ1-2	.	TGTGCCAGCCTGATAGGACAGTATCGTGGCTACACCTTC	CASLIGQYRGYTF
TRBV7-2	.	TRBJ1-1	.	TGTGCCAGCAGCCCGGACAAAGCAGCTTTCTTT	CASSPDKAAFF
TRBV7-9	.	TRBJ1-1	.	TGTGCCAGCAGCTTGAGGGTAGCTGAAGCTTTCTTT	CASSLRVAEAFF
TRBV4-3	few	TRBJ2-7	.	TGCGCCAGCAGCCAAGATCCGTGGCAGGGCTACGAGCAGTACTTC	CASSQDPWQGYEQYF
TRBV5-6	.	TRBJ1-5	.	TGTGCCAGCAGCTTACAACCGGGGCAGCCCCAGCATTTT	CASSLQPGQPQHF
TRBV18	.	TRBJ2-7	TRBD2	TGTGCCAGCTCACCTACTGAGGCGGGAGGTAACTACGAGCAGTACTTC	CASSPTEAGGNYEQYF